This entry lists 16 T cell receptor beta chains sequenced from one sample in a study of blood T cell repertoires in COVID-19 (dated by TCRdb to about 2020). Libraries were made using the immunoSEQ multiplex PCR assay. Imported from immuneACCESS, the table was reduced by TCRdb to in-frame sequences with V and J called. These copies leave out some clones; in studies compared against another copy, an unresolved V gene accounts for under half, and the cause of the remainder is not known. For this sample the table gives fewer than 350,000 clones, of which roughly 89% were detected only once. The ten largest account for roughly 1.5% of the sample. What was sequenced was PBMCs or T cells enriched from blood (not recorded which). These receptors were collected from a woman aged 18-35 years with acute COVID-19.

This CDR3 is CASRATQGITEAFF. The CDR3 DNA reads TGCGCCAGCAGGGCCACACAGGGGATCACTGAAGCTTTCTTT. The rearrangement joins TRBV4-1 to TRBJ1-1; TRBD1 agrees at 7 bases. The CDR3 is 14 residues long. Germline trimming cut 6 bases from V and 4 bases from J; bases unmatched to any gene: 8. From germline, CDR1 is MGHRA and CDR2 YSYEKL.

This clone was seen more than once but under ten times. This chain connects TRBV5-6 to TRBJ1-2; D is unresolved. The CDR3 covers 15 residues. Germline V CDR1 and CDR2: SGHDT, YYEEEE. Trimming removed 2 bases from V and 4 bases from J, with 15 bases in between. The CDR3 DNA reads as TGTGCCAGCAGCTTCGGCAGGTCTCTATCCTATGGCTACACCTTC. Amino acids: CASSFGRSLSYGYTF.

The V gene is TRBV13, the J gene TRBJ2-1; possible D gene TRBD2, 6 bases. Deletions cut 8 bases from V and 8 bases from J, with 16 bases between. Germline V gene data show CDR1 as PRHDT and CDR2 as FYEKMQ (reference sequence). This CDR3 spans 13 amino acids. The CDR3 is CASSGGPFDEQFF. CDR3 sequence (DNA): TGTGCCAGCTCCGGGGGTCCCTTTGATGAGCAGTTCTTC. Full variable domain (outside the CDR3, taken from reference TRBV13 and TRBJ2-1): AAGVIQSPRHLIKEKRETATLKCYPIPRHDTVYWYQQGPGQDPQFLISFYEKMQSDKGSIPDRFSAQQFSDYHSELNMSSLELGDSALYFCASSGGPFDEQFFGPGTRLTVL.

CDR3 nucleotide sequence: TGTGCCAGCAGTTACTCGCGATCTGGGGGCAACTACGAGCAGTACTTC. Amino acid sequence: CASSYSRSGGNYEQYF. The chain recombines TRBV6-5 with TRBJ2-7; D may be TRBD1 (6 bases). Germline V CDR1 and CDR2: MNHEY, SVGAGI. The germline V and J ends were trimmed by 0 bases and 3 bases, with 15 bases remaining between them. The CDR3 extends over 16 amino acids.

The chain employs TRBV3-1 (or the pseudogene TRBV3-2) and TRBJ2-1; 7 bases agree with TRBD2. CDR3 size: 18 residues. Looked up from germline, CDR1 is LGHDT and CDR2 is YNNKEL (reference sequence). The V and J ends lost 4 bases and 9 bases, in that order; junction bases with no gene match: 21. The CDR3 DNA follows: TGTGCCAGCAGCCGGCTACTAGTGAGCGGGGCGGCAAAATCTGAGCAGTTCTTC. Its protein product is CASSRLLVSGAAKSEQFF.

The chain combines TRBV30 with TRBJ2-2; 12 nucleotides line up with TRBD2. Germline V lookup: CDR1 GTSNPN, CDR2 SVGIG (reference sequence). The CDR3 sequence is 15 residues long. V dropped 8 bases and J dropped 3; count of bases not matched to a gene: 7. The CDR3 bases are TGTGCCCTACCCAGACTAGCGGGGGACACCGGGGAGCTGTTTTTT. Translating it yields CALPRLAGDTGELFF.

The chain recombines TRBV5-1 with TRBJ2-5; 7 bases map to TRBD1. The V gene end was trimmed by 7 bases and the J gene end by 5 bases; junction bases not matched to a gene: 2. CDR3 size: 11 residues. Germline CDR1 is SGHRS and CDR2 is YFSETQ. The CDR3 reads CASAQGETQYF. The CDR3 DNA reads TGCGCCAGCGCACAGGGGGAGACCCAGTACTTC.

The chain combines TRBV7-3 with TRBJ1-6; D uncertain. The CDR3 extends over 13 amino acids. The ends were cut back, 5 bases at V and 8 bases at J, with 10 bases in the middle. The V gene's germline CDR1 is SGHTA and CDR2 FQGTGA. As DNA, the CDR3 is TGTGCCAGCAGCCTCACAGTTGATTCACCCCTCCACTTT. It encodes CASSLTVDSPLHF.

V usage is TRBV3-1 (or the pseudogene TRBV3-2) and J usage is TRBJ2-2, with 11 bases that match TRBD2. The CDR3 consists of 16 residues. Trimming at V came to 5 bases and at J to 6 bases, leaving 8 bases not matched to a gene. Germline V lookup: CDR1 LGHDT, CDR2 YNNKEL (reference sequence). CDR3 in amino acids: CASSITSGSNSGELFF. CDR3 bases: TGTGCCAGCAGCATAACTAGCGGGAGTAATTCCGGGGAGCTGTTTTTT.

This chain connects TRBV19 to TRBJ2-1; 16 bases are a match to TRBD2. The junction had 6 bases not matched to a gene; V was cut back by 3 bases and J by 4 bases. Per germline, CDR1 LNHDA and CDR2 SQIVND (reference sequence). The CDR3 is 18 residues long. CDR3 bases: TGTGCCAGTAGTATTATGGGACTAGCGGGAGGGGTTTACAATGAGCAGTTCTTC. This translates into CASSIMGLAGGVYNEQFF.

This chain links TRBV15 with TRBJ1-4, with 8 bases that match TRBD1. The junction had 4 bases not matched to a gene; V was cut back by 5 bases and J by 2 bases. Germline CDR1 is LNHNV and CDR2 is YYDKDF (reference sequence). This CDR3 has 15 residues. CDR3 in amino acids: CATSDRGFTNEKLFF. CDR3 bases: TGTGCCACCAGCGACAGGGGTTTTACTAATGAAAAACTGTTTTTT.

This chain links TRBV3-1 (or the pseudogene TRBV3-2) with TRBJ1-2, with TRBD1 as a possible D gene (5 bases). V lost 0 bases, J lost 8 bases, and 19 bases lay in between. Germline loops: CDR1 LGHDT, CDR2 YNNKEL (reference sequence). The CDR3 contains 16 residues. Here the CDR3 reads CASSQEGVWAGNGYTF. The CDR3 region has the DNA TGTGCCAGCAGCCAAGAGGGCGTTTGGGCAGGGAACGGCTACACCTTC.

V and J are TRBV10-3 and TRBJ2-7, with TRBD2 identical over 11 bases. V lost 3 bases, J lost 2 bases, and 3 bases stayed unmatched. Germline CDR1 reads ENHRY; CDR2 reads SYGVKD. The CDR3 runs 15 residues. The CDR3: CAISDASGRTYEQYF. CDR3 DNA: TGTGCCATCAGTGACGCTAGCGGGAGGACCTACGAGCAGTACTTC.

The chain joins TRBV30 to TRBJ1-1; D unresolved. Trimming cost V 0 bases and J 1 base, with 12 bases left between them. CDR3 size: 15 residues. Germline assignment: CDR1 GTSNPN and CDR2 SVGIG (reference sequence). The CDR3 region is CAWSVSGVQNTEAFF. In nucleotides, the CDR3 is TGTGCCTGGAGTGTAAGCGGGGTTCAGAACACTGAAGCTTTCTTT.

The chain recombines TRBV6-2 or TRBV6-3 with TRBJ2-7; the D is unclear. CDR3 length: 13 amino acids. In germline, CDR1 is MNHEY, CDR2 SVGEGT. Trimming cost V 3 bases and J 6 bases, with 12 bases left between them. DNA for the CDR3: TGTGCCAGCAGTTATACTACTACGGGCGAGCAGTACTTC. It translates to CASSYTTTGEQYF.

V and J are TRBV3-1 (or the pseudogene TRBV3-2) and TRBJ2-3, with D possibly being TRBD1 (6 bases). Looked up from germline, CDR1 is LGHDT and CDR2 is YNNKEL (reference sequence). Trimming took off 5 bases at V and 2 bases at J, with 20 bases between the two ends. The CDR3 contains 17 residues. CDR3 in DNA: TGTGCCAGCAGCAAAAACGCCGGGCAGGGGATCACAGATACGCAGTATTTT. Protein sequence: CASSKNAGQGITDTQYF.